This is a list of T cell receptor beta chains from one sample in a study of regulatory T cells in long-lasting Graves disease. TCRdb called the multiplex PCR reads again in MiXCR, with one record for every CDR3 protein. This table has 390,000 or so distinct CDR3 sequences, approximately 12% appearing once. This sample also appeared in a second study, on T cells in Graves' hyperthyroidism and ophthalmopathy.

Sequences were derived from peripheral blood mononuclear cells (PBMCs), sampled at new diagnosis, from a patient treated with antithyroid drugs. These TCRs come from a woman younger than 30 with Graves disease. CDR3s include the opening cysteine and the closing phenylalanine or tryptophan. The order of the fields is J gene, D gene, V gene, clone size, CDR3 DNA, CDR3 protein. A D gene is named only where the DNA matches it firmly. Rows give clone size only sometimes, using once, few, many, or a class for an expanded clone.

j_gene: TRBJ2-2; d_gene: TRBD2; v_gene: TRBV24-1; abundance: many; CDR3nt: TGTGCCACCACAGCGGGAGGGAGCACCGGGGAGCTGTTTTTT; CDR3aa: CATTAGGSTGELFF
j_gene: TRBJ2-5; d_gene: -; v_gene: TRBV5-5; abundance: -; CDR3nt: TGTGCCAGCAGCCAAAGCCAAGAGACCCAGTACTTC; CDR3aa: CASSQSQETQYF
j_gene: TRBJ1-1; d_gene: -; v_gene: TRBV6-1; abundance: many; CDR3nt: TGTGCCAGCAGCCCGGGCATCCACACTGAAGCTTTCTTT; CDR3aa: CASSPGIHTEAFF
j_gene: TRBJ2-5; d_gene: TRBD2; v_gene: TRBV15; abundance: -; CDR3nt: TGTGCCACCAGCAGGGGACTAGCGGGAGGGAAAGAGACCCAGTACTTC; CDR3aa: CATSRGLAGGKETQYF
j_gene: TRBJ1-1; d_gene: -; v_gene: TRBV7-9; abundance: few; CDR3nt: TGTGCCAGCAGCTTATCATCAGGGGAAGGCACTGAAGCTTTCTTT; CDR3aa: CASSLSSGEGTEAFF
j_gene: TRBJ2-7; d_gene: TRBD1; v_gene: TRBV7-8; abundance: few; CDR3nt: TGTGCCAGCAGCTTAGCCGAGACCGGGACAGGGGCATCCTACGAGCAGTACTTC; CDR3aa: CASSLAETGTGASYEQYF
j_gene: TRBJ1-5; d_gene: -; v_gene: TRBV5-1; abundance: many; CDR3nt: TGTGCCAGCAGCCTGGGGGGCCCCAATCAGCCCCAGCATTTT; CDR3aa: CASSLGGPNQPQHF
j_gene: TRBJ1-2; d_gene: -; v_gene: TRBV6-1; abundance: many; CDR3nt: TGTGCCAGCAGTGAAGTTCGGACGGATCCTCGGGATACCTTC; CDR3aa: CASSEVRTDPRDTF
j_gene: TRBJ2-3; d_gene: -; v_gene: TRBV19; abundance: -; CDR3nt: TGTGCCAGTAGTTGGACCTCTAGCACAGATACGCAGTATTTT; CDR3aa: CASSWTSSTDTQYF
j_gene: TRBJ2-5; d_gene: -; v_gene: TRBV20-1; abundance: many; CDR3nt: TGCAGTGCGGTGCAGCGCCCGGGGATACAAGAGACCCAGTACTTC; CDR3aa: CSAVQRPGIQETQYF
j_gene: TRBJ2-3; d_gene: TRBD1; v_gene: TRBV28; abundance: many; CDR3nt: TGTGCCAGCAGTTCGAAAATCGGACAGGGGAGAGATACGCAGTATTTT; CDR3aa: CASSSKIGQGRDTQYF
j_gene: TRBJ2-1; d_gene: TRBD1; v_gene: TRBV2; abundance: many; CDR3nt: TGTGCCAGCAGCGGTGACAGGGGGAATTCCAATGAGCAGTTCTTC; CDR3aa: CASSGDRGNSNEQFF
j_gene: TRBJ1-1; d_gene: -; v_gene: TRBV20-1; abundance: many; CDR3nt: TGCAGTGCTTCGACCCGATCATCAATGAACACTGAAGCTTTCTTT; CDR3aa: CSASTRSSMNTEAFF
j_gene: TRBJ1-4; d_gene: TRBD1; v_gene: TRBV5-1; abundance: many; CDR3nt: TGTGCCAGCAGCCCCGGGACAGCAAATGAAAAACTGTTTTTT; CDR3aa: CASSPGTANEKLFF
j_gene: TRBJ2-1; d_gene: TRBD1; v_gene: TRBV19; abundance: many; CDR3nt: TGTGCCAGTAAGAACAGGGGGTCAGATGAGCAGTTCTTC; CDR3aa: CASKNRGSDEQFF
j_gene: TRBJ2-3; d_gene: TRBD2; v_gene: TRBV11-2; abundance: many; CDR3nt: TGTGCCAGCAGTACTAGCGGATGGAACACAGATACGCAGTATTTT; CDR3aa: CASSTSGWNTDTQYF
j_gene: TRBJ1-1; d_gene: TRBD1; v_gene: TRBV6-5; abundance: many; CDR3nt: TGTGCCAGCAGTTACACGATCAGGGGGAGACGGACTGAAGCTTTCTTT; CDR3aa: CASSYTIRGRRTEAFF
j_gene: TRBJ2-3; d_gene: -; v_gene: TRBV5-5; abundance: many; CDR3nt: TGTGCCAGCAGCTTGATCCGATACACAGATACGCAGTATTTT; CDR3aa: CASSLIRYTDTQYF
j_gene: TRBJ2-1; d_gene: TRBD2; v_gene: TRBV30; abundance: many; CDR3nt: TGTGCCTTCCTCTGGGCTAGCGGGAGGGACAATGAGCAGTTCTTC; CDR3aa: CAFLWASGRDNEQFF
j_gene: TRBJ2-3; d_gene: -; v_gene: TRBV20-1; abundance: many; CDR3nt: TGCAGTGCTAGAGCTGCTGGCAGCCCCACAGATACGCAGTATTTT; CDR3aa: CSARAAGSPTDTQYF
j_gene: TRBJ1-1; d_gene: -; v_gene: TRBV6-1; abundance: many; CDR3nt: TGTGCCAGCAAGGGAGGAGGGGGATGGAACACTGAAGCTTTCTTT; CDR3aa: CASKGGGGWNTEAFF
j_gene: TRBJ2-1; d_gene: TRBD2; v_gene: TRBV6-1; abundance: few; CDR3nt: TGTGCCAGCACCCCGGGGGGGGCGCATAGTAATGAGCAGTTCTTC; CDR3aa: CASTPGGAHSNEQFF
j_gene: TRBJ2-3; d_gene: -; v_gene: TRBV2; abundance: -; CDR3nt: TGTGCCAGCAGTGAATTCCCGAGCACAGATACGCAGTATTTT; CDR3aa: CASSEFPSTDTQYF
j_gene: TRBJ2-1; d_gene: TRBD2; v_gene: TRBV9; abundance: few; CDR3nt: TGTGCCAGCAGCTCTATAGCGGGACCCACACGGAATGAGCAGTTCTTC; CDR3aa: CASSSIAGPTRNEQFF
j_gene: TRBJ2-3; d_gene: -; v_gene: TRBV20-1; abundance: few; CDR3nt: TGCAGTGCTAGAGATTGGGGGGCAGATACGCAATATTTT; CDR3aa: CSARDWGADTQYF
j_gene: TRBJ2-7; d_gene: -; v_gene: TRBV25-1; abundance: many; CDR3nt: TGTGCCAGCAGTGTGAGAGGACAGACCTACGAGCAGTACTTC; CDR3aa: CASSVRGQTYEQYF
j_gene: TRBJ1-5; d_gene: -; v_gene: TRBV6-2/TRBV6-3; abundance: -; CDR3nt: TGTGCCAGCAGGACCCAGATTAGCAATCAGCCCCAGCATTTT; CDR3aa: CASRTQISNQPQHF
j_gene: TRBJ1-1; d_gene: -; v_gene: TRBV10-3; abundance: many; CDR3nt: TGTGCCATCAGTGGGGTGGTGAACACTGAAGCTTTCTTT; CDR3aa: CAISGVVNTEAFF
j_gene: TRBJ2-1; d_gene: -; v_gene: TRBV9; abundance: -; CDR3nt: TGTGCCAGCAGCGTAGGGGGGACCCTGCGTGGTGAGTTCTTC; CDR3aa: CASSVGGTLRGEFF
j_gene: TRBJ2-3; d_gene: TRBD2; v_gene: TRBV5-1; abundance: many; CDR3nt: TGCGCCAGCACGCCAGAGACTAGCGGTAGCACAGATACGCAGTATTTT; CDR3aa: CASTPETSGSTDTQYF
j_gene: TRBJ2-3; d_gene: -; v_gene: TRBV20-1; abundance: few; CDR3nt: TGCAGTGCTAGTCCGGTCCCCGGCAAACGCTCAGATACGCAGTATTTT; CDR3aa: CSASPVPGKRSDTQYF
j_gene: TRBJ2-3; d_gene: -; v_gene: TRBV7-3; abundance: many; CDR3nt: TGTGCCAGCAGCCCGGAGGTTGGTGGGAAGGGAGCAGATACGCAGTATTTT; CDR3aa: CASSPEVGGKGADTQYF
j_gene: TRBJ2-5; d_gene: -; v_gene: TRBV6-1; abundance: few; CDR3nt: TGTGCCAGCGGGGGGCCCCTCAGAGAGACCCAGTACTTC; CDR3aa: CASGGPLRETQYF
j_gene: TRBJ1-4; d_gene: -; v_gene: TRBV10-3; abundance: many; CDR3nt: TGTGCCATCAGTGAGTCAGGCAGGGACGAAAAACTGTTTTTT; CDR3aa: CAISESGRDEKLFF
j_gene: TRBJ2-5; d_gene: -; v_gene: TRBV4-1; abundance: few; CDR3nt: TGCGCCAGCAGCCAAGACGACTGGATCGGGACCCAGTACTTC; CDR3aa: CASSQDDWIGTQYF
j_gene: TRBJ1-1; d_gene: -; v_gene: TRBV7-9; abundance: many; CDR3nt: TGTGCCAGCAGCTTAGAGACAGTGCAGGCCACTGAAGCTTTCTTT; CDR3aa: CASSLETVQATEAFF
j_gene: TRBJ1-6; d_gene: TRBD1; v_gene: TRBV5-1; abundance: few; CDR3nt: TGCGCCAGCAGCTTGGGGCACAGGGGGCGGTATTCACCCCTCCACTTT; CDR3aa: CASSLGHRGRYSPLHF
j_gene: TRBJ2-7; d_gene: -; v_gene: TRBV6-5; abundance: many; CDR3nt: TGTGCCAGCAGTTACGCCATAACCGAGCAGTACTTC; CDR3aa: CASSYAITEQYF
j_gene: TRBJ1-5; d_gene: -; v_gene: TRBV6-1; abundance: many; CDR3nt: TGTGCCAGCGCGGCAGGGGATAGCAATCAGCCCCAGCATTTT; CDR3aa: CASAAGDSNQPQHF
j_gene: TRBJ2-7; d_gene: -; v_gene: TRBV7-2; abundance: many; CDR3nt: TGTGCCAGCAGCTCACAGCCCTTGAGCCAGCGGGAGCAGTACTTC; CDR3aa: CASSSQPLSQREQYF
j_gene: TRBJ1-6; d_gene: -; v_gene: TRBV28; abundance: few; CDR3nt: TGTGCCAGCAGTTTAGAGGAGGAACCCCTCCACTTT; CDR3aa: CASSLEEEPLHF
j_gene: TRBJ1-5; d_gene: -; v_gene: TRBV10-3; abundance: many; CDR3nt: TGTGCCATCAGTACACGTAGCAATCAGCCCCAGCATTTT; CDR3aa: CAISTRSNQPQHF
j_gene: TRBJ1-2; d_gene: -; v_gene: TRBV2; abundance: many; CDR3nt: TGTGCCAGCAGTGTCCGGCTGAAATATGGCTACACCTTC; CDR3aa: CASSVRLKYGYTF
j_gene: TRBJ2-5; d_gene: TRBD2; v_gene: TRBV6-1; abundance: many; CDR3nt: TGTGCCAGCAGTGAAACCCCGGGGGGACAAGAGACCCAGTACTTC; CDR3aa: CASSETPGGQETQYF
j_gene: TRBJ2-1; d_gene: TRBD2; v_gene: TRBV3-1; abundance: many; CDR3nt: TGTGCCAGCAGCCAAGATCTCCGGGGGGGCCGGAATGAGCAGTTCTTC; CDR3aa: CASSQDLRGGRNEQFF
j_gene: TRBJ1-5; d_gene: -; v_gene: TRBV28; abundance: many; CDR3nt: TGTGCCAGCAGTTTATTGACTTGGGTGCCGGGCAATCAGCCCCAGCATTTT; CDR3aa: CASSLLTWVPGNQPQHF
j_gene: TRBJ1-1; d_gene: -; v_gene: TRBV11-2; abundance: many; CDR3nt: TGTGCCAGCACCCAGGGAATGGAGAACACTGAAGCTTTCTTT; CDR3aa: CASTQGMENTEAFF
j_gene: TRBJ1-1; d_gene: -; v_gene: TRBV5-1; abundance: many; CDR3nt: TGCGCCAGCAGCGTACCGGGGACCCGCACTGAAGCTTTCTTT; CDR3aa: CASSVPGTRTEAFF
j_gene: TRBJ2-5; d_gene: -; v_gene: TRBV5-1; abundance: -; CDR3nt: TGCGCCAGCAGCACGGGGGGCGCGGAGACCCAGTACTTC; CDR3aa: CASSTGGAETQYF
j_gene: TRBJ2-1; d_gene: TRBD1; v_gene: TRBV6-2/TRBV6-3; abundance: many; CDR3nt: TGTGCCAGCAGTTACCCCAACAGGGGGGCCTACAATGAGCAGTTCTTC; CDR3aa: CASSYPNRGAYNEQFF
j_gene: TRBJ1-4; d_gene: TRBD1; v_gene: TRBV15; abundance: few; CDR3nt: TGTGCCACCAAACAGACAGGGGAGACTAATGAAAAACTGTTTTTT; CDR3aa: CATKQTGETNEKLFF
j_gene: TRBJ2-5; d_gene: -; v_gene: TRBV11-3; abundance: many; CDR3nt: TGTGCCAGCAGCTTAGAGACTCAAGAGACCCAGTACTTC; CDR3aa: CASSLETQETQYF
j_gene: TRBJ1-2; d_gene: -; v_gene: TRBV28; abundance: many; CDR3nt: TGTGCCAGCAGTCAAGACAGGCTCGGCTATGGCTACACCTTC; CDR3aa: CASSQDRLGYGYTF